These 30 T cell receptor beta chains were sequenced from one sample in a study of blood T cell repertoires in COVID-19. Profiled with immunoSEQ multiplex PCR; TCRdb holds only in-frame clones, not every one. The repertoire holds tens of thousands of clones, with roughly 90% as singletons. The sequencing sample was made of peripheral blood. These receptor sequences come from a man in his sixties with COVID-19, enrolled during active disease.

This clone has only a few counts. This sequence joins TRBV11-2 and TRBJ2-4; D gene unclear. Trimming stripped 2 bases from V and 1 base from J, with 9 bases between. CDR3 length: 15 amino acids. The V gene's germline CDR1 is SGHAT and CDR2 FQNNGV. CDR3 sequence: CASSLIRRAKNIQYF. DNA for the CDR3: TGTGCCAGCAGCTTAATTAGGCGGGCCAAAAACATTCAGTACTTC.

There are a few counts of this clone. The V and J genes are TRBV5-1 and TRBJ2-7; 7 bases line up with TRBD1. This CDR3 is built from 15 residues. The junction had 10 bases not matched to a gene; V was cut back by 4 bases and J by 3 bases. In germline, CDR1 is SGHRS, CDR2 YFSETQ. CDR3 sequence reads: CASSHTGTDNYEQYF. For the CDR3, the DNA is TGCGCCAGCAGCCACACCGGGACAGATAACTACGAGCAGTACTTC.

This clone has only one observation. The chain combines TRBV19 with TRBJ2-1, with 10 bases identical to TRBD1. Trimming at V came to 6 bases and at J to 7 bases, leaving 6 bases not matched to a gene. CDR3 length: 14 amino acids. Per the germline V gene, CDR1 is LNHDA and CDR2 is SQIVND (reference sequence). CDR3 nucleotide sequence: TGTGCCAGTAGGGGACAGGGGATAGGGAATGAGCAGTTCTTC. Translation gives CASRGQGIGNEQFF.

The chain recombines TRBV7-8 with TRBJ1-5; tentatively, D is TRBD1 (6 bases). The CDR3 length is 16 residues. V was shortened by 5 bases and J by 1 base, with 15 bases between the two germline ends. CDR1 SGHVS and CDR2 FQNEAQ come from the germline V gene. CDR3 loop: CASSVLQGLSNQPQHF. CDR3 DNA sequence: TGTGCCAGCAGCGTCCTACAGGGTCTGAGCAATCAGCCCCAGCATTTT.

The chain joins TRBV6-5 to TRBJ1-3, with unresolved D. Germline V gene data show CDR1 as MNHEY and CDR2 as SVGAGI. This CDR3 region has 15 residues. V was pared by 0 bases and J by 0 bases, with 6 bases between. CDR3 coding DNA: TGTGCCAGCAGTTACTCCCTGTACTCTGGAAACACCATATATTTT. Encoded protein: CASSYSLYSGNTIYF.

V usage is TRBV3-1 (or the pseudogene TRBV3-2) and J usage is TRBJ1-1; D call uncertain. The CDR3 is made up of 13 amino acids. The germline V and J ends were trimmed by 5 bases and 6 bases, with 13 bases remaining between them. Germline lookup yields CDR1 LGHDT and CDR2 YNNKEL (reference sequence). CDR3: CASSFAQKAEAFF. CDR3 coding DNA: TGTGCCAGCAGCTTTGCCCAGAAAGCTGAAGCTTTCTTT.

J is TRBJ1-4 and V is TRBV9; no firm D call. From germline, CDR1 is SGDLS and CDR2 YYNGEE. The CDR3 is 14 residues long. Trimming left V 0 bases short and J 3 bases short, with 6 bases between. CDR3 sequence: CASSVGRSNEKLFF. The CDR3, as DNA: TGTGCCAGCAGCGTAGGCCGGTCTAATGAAAAACTGTTTTTT. The whole variable domain, filled in from reference TRBV9 and TRBJ1-4, reads DSGVTQTPKHLITATGQRVTLRCSPRSGDLSVYWYQQSLDQGLQFLIQYYNGEERAKGNILERFSAQQFPDLHSELNLSSLELGDSALYFCASSVGRSNEKLFFGSGTQLSVL.

CDR3 loop: CASLRQNSYNEQFF. The CDR3 DNA is TGTGCCAGCCTCAGACAAAACTCCTACAATGAGCAGTTCTTC. The chain carries TRBV28 and TRBJ2-1; D unresolved. V dropped 8 bases and J dropped 0 bases, with 11 bases sitting between them. There are 14 residues in the CDR3. Germline lookup yields CDR1 MDHEN and CDR2 SYDVKM.

The table lists this clone with a few counts. The CDR3 nucleotides are TGCGCCAGCAGCTTTGAGATGAACACTGAAGCTTTCTTT. It codes for CASSFEMNTEAFF. J is TRBJ1-1 and V is TRBV5-1; D unclear. The CDR3 is 13 amino acids. Trimming took 2 bases from V and 0 from J, leaving 5 bases between them. Germline loops: CDR1 SGHRS, CDR2 YFSETQ.

This clone was seen only once. The rearrangement uses TRBV20-1 and TRBJ2-3, with D perhaps matching TRBD2 (6 bases). The CDR3 loop spans 14 amino acids. Per the germline V gene, CDR1 is DFQATT and CDR2 is SNEGSKA (reference sequence). V lost 3 bases and J 4 bases, leaving 14 bases between the germline ends. CDR3 protein: CSASGGKGADTQYF. CDR3 in DNA: TGCAGTGCTAGTGGCGGGAAGGGAGCAGATACGCAGTATTTT.

This clone was found once. CDR3 amino acids: CASSLTENSPLHF. Written as DNA, the CDR3 is TGCGCCAGCAGCCTGACAGAAAATTCACCCCTCCACTTT. V is TRBV5-1 and J is TRBJ1-6; D may be TRBD1 (5 bases). V was cut by 4 bases and J by 7 bases, with 9 bases left in between. Germline CDR1 reads SGHRS; CDR2 reads YFSETQ. The length of the CDR3 is 13 residues.

J is TRBJ2-2 and V is TRBV9, with 8 bases aligning to TRBD2. The trim removed 0 bases at V and 3 bases at J, leaving 4 bases unmatched. Germline V CDR1 and CDR2: SGDLS, YYNGEE. This CDR3 spans 16 amino acids. CDR3 protein: CASSVESGRYTGELFF. The CDR3 region has the DNA TGTGCCAGCAGCGTAGAGAGCGGGAGATACACCGGGGAGCTGTTTTTT.

V gene TRBV11-1 combines with J gene TRBJ2-4; D remains ambiguous. CDR3 length equals 11 residues. V gave up 5 bases and J gave up 8 bases, with 7 bases separating them. Germline values: CDR1 SGHAT, CDR2 FQDESV (reference sequence). CDR3: CASSVRDIQYF. The CDR3 nucleotides read TGTGCCAGCAGCGTTCGGGACATTCAGTACTTC.

The gene calls are TRBV19 and TRBJ2-1; a weak D match, TRBD1 (5 bases). The CDR3 loop spans 14 amino acids. In germline, CDR1 is LNHDA, CDR2 SQIVND (reference sequence). The V end was cut by 6 bases, the J end by 1 base, with 10 bases between. DNA for the CDR3: TGTGCCAGTAGCCGACAGTTATCCTACAATGAGCAGTTCTTC. It translates to CASSRQLSYNEQFF. Variable domain in full (rest from reference TRBV19 and TRBJ2-1): DGGITQSPKYLFRKEGQNVTLSCEQNLNHDAMYWYRQDPGQGLRLIYYSQIVNDFQKGDIAEGYSVSREKKESFPLTVTSAQKNPTAFYLCASSRQLSYNEQFFGPGTRLTVL.

V and J are TRBV5-1 and TRBJ2-5; D is undetermined. Germline V gene data show CDR1 as SGHRS and CDR2 as YFSETQ. The length of the CDR3 is 13 residues. Deletions cut 2 bases from V and 2 bases from J, with 7 bases between. The CDR3 here is CASSLEPQETQYF. CDR3 DNA: TGCGCCAGCAGCTTAGAGCCTCAAGAGACCCAGTACTTC.

The chain combines TRBV7-6 with TRBJ2-7; the D gene is possibly TRBD1 (5 bases). The CDR3 spans 13 residues. The V end was cut by 5 bases, the J end by 4 bases, with 12 bases between. The germline V gene has CDR1 SGHVS and CDR2 FNYEAQ. As DNA, the CDR3 is TGTGCCAGCAGCCAAAACGACAGATACGAGCAGTACTTC. This codes for CASSQNDRYEQYF.

The chain links TRBV29-1 to TRBJ1-2, with a tentative D call TRBD1 (5 bases). CDR1 is SQVTM and CDR2 is ANQGSEA in the germline V gene. CDR3 size: 12 residues. The V and J ends lost 7 bases and 0 bases respectively, with 9 bases between them. Written as DNA, the CDR3 is TGCAGCGCCGGGGGTACTAACTATGGCTACACCTTC. Its protein is CSAGGTNYGYTF.

This clone was found once. The chain links TRBV27 to TRBJ1-4; weak D call: TRBD1 (5 bases). The CDR3 is 14 residues long. CDR1 and CDR2 (germline): MNHEY, SMNVEV (reference sequence). V lost 5 bases and J 4 bases, leaving 11 bases between the germline ends. CDR3 residues: CASSRNGGNEKLFF. The CDR3 nucleotides read TGTGCCAGCAGTCGAAACGGGGGTAATGAAAAACTGTTTTTT.

The V call is TRBV5-1, the J call TRBJ2-7, with 8 nucleotides matching TRBD1. Trimming cost V 0 bases and J 6 bases; bases outside gene matches: 5. CDR1 and CDR2 (germline): SGHRS, YFSETQ. The CDR3 runs 14 residues. Here the CDR3 DNA reads TGCGCCAGCAGCTTGGTTTCAGGGGGCTTCGAGCAGTACTTC. Encoded protein: CASSLVSGGFEQYF.

The chain combines TRBV6-5 with TRBJ1-1; 7 bases match TRBD1. V was clipped by 0 bases and J by 3 bases; unmatched bases: 7. The V gene's germline CDR1 is MNHEY and CDR2 SVGAGI. CDR3 length equals 16 residues. CDR3: CASSYSNWDRDTEAFF. CDR3 DNA: TGTGCCAGCAGTTACTCGAACTGGGACAGAGACACTGAAGCTTTCTTT.

The chain uses TRBV29-1 and TRBJ1-4, with 7 bases aligning to TRBD1. CDR1 and CDR2 (germline): SQVTM, ANQGSEA. This CDR3 is built from 13 residues. Trimming cost V 4 bases and J 8 bases; bases outside gene matches: 7. CDR3 loop: CSVVEGAREKLFF. CDR3 sequence (DNA): TGCAGCGTTGTGGAGGGGGCGCGGGAAAAACTGTTTTTT.

This rearrangement joins TRBV11-3 to TRBJ2-3; D gene ambiguous. This CDR3 is 14 amino acids long. Germline CDR1 SGHNT, CDR2 YENEEA. V gave up 2 bases and J gave up 4 bases, with 10 bases separating them. CDR3 sequence: CASSLSSVSDTQYF. The CDR3 nucleotides are TGTGCCAGCAGCTTATCCAGCGTTTCAGATACGCAGTATTTT.

The chain links TRBV10-3 to TRBJ2-7; a possible D gene is TRBD2 (6 bases). The CDR3 totals 15 residues. The V and J ends lost 0 bases and 3 bases respectively, with 12 bases between them. Germline V CDR1 and CDR2: ENHRY, SYGVKD. The CDR3 DNA reads TGTGCCATCAGTGAGTCGTCGGCGGAGGGCTACGAGCAGTACTTC. Encoded protein: CAISESSAEGYEQYF.

This clone was seen once. The chain joins TRBV11-2 to TRBJ2-5; 8 bases agree with TRBD1. After removal of 1 base from V and 5 bases from J, the junction contained 9 bases not matched to a gene. The CDR3 totals 16 residues. CDR1 and CDR2 (germline): SGHAT, FQNNGV. Here the CDR3 DNA reads TGTGCCAGCAGCTTAGGGCAGGGGGCGCCGGGGGAGACCCAGTACTTC. Translated: CASSLGQGAPGETQYF.

The rearrangement uses TRBV7-6 and TRBJ1-4; 8 bases line up with TRBD1. CDR1 is SGHVS, CDR2 FNYEAQ, per germline. The CDR3 contains 17 residues. Trimming cost V 2 bases and J 0 bases; bases outside gene matches: 5. CDR3 loop: CASSLKLGQATNEKLFF. The CDR3 bases are TGTGCCAGCAGCTTAAAGTTGGGACAGGCAACTAATGAAAAACTGTTTTTT.

Here the CDR3 reads CASSYGGGGMFYEQYF. DNA of the CDR3: TGTGCCAGCAGTTACGGGGGCGGAGGTATGTTCTACGAGCAGTACTTC. V usage is TRBV6-2 or TRBV6-3 and J usage is TRBJ2-7; weak D call: TRBD1 (6 bases). V was cut by 2 bases and J by 3 bases, with 17 bases left in between. There are 16 residues in the CDR3. From germline, CDR1 is MNHEY and CDR2 SVGEGT.

This clone was counted only a few times. The chain combines TRBV5-1 with TRBJ1-6; D ambiguous. The length of the CDR3 is 15 residues. V was cut by 0 bases and J by 8 bases, with 12 bases left in between. CDR1 and CDR2 (germline): SGHRS, YFSETQ. The CDR3 nucleotides read TGCGCCAGCAGCTTGGCAGGACTGACCTATTCACCCCTCCACTTT. It yields the protein CASSLAGLTYSPLHF.

This clone has just one count. The J gene is TRBJ2-3, the V gene TRBV4-3; 7 bases fit TRBD2. CDR3 length: 16 amino acids. Germline V CDR1 and CDR2: LGHNA, YSLEER. V gave up 2 bases and J gave up 1 base; unmatched junction bases: 6. CDR3 coding DNA: TGCGCCAGCAGCCAATGGCTAGCGGAGGGCACAGATACGCAGTATTTT. This encodes CASSQWLAEGTDTQYF.

In DNA form, the CDR3 reads TGTGCCAGCAGCTCTGCAGGGTTAACTGAAAAACTGTTTTTT. Its protein is CASSSAGLTEKLFF. This rearrangement joins TRBV11-1 to TRBJ1-4; a weak D match, TRBD1 (5 bases). Germline V gene data show CDR1 as SGHAT and CDR2 as FQDESV (reference sequence). The CDR3 totals 14 residues. V was trimmed by 4 bases and J by 7 bases, leaving 13 bases between them.

J is TRBJ2-7 and V is TRBV7-6; D not resolved. V gave up 1 base and J gave up 0 bases, with 13 bases separating them. The CDR3 runs to 16 residues. Germline CDR1 and CDR2: SGHVS and FNYEAQ. Here the CDR3 DNA reads TGTGCCAGCAGCTTAGGTGTCGGGTTTGACTCCTACGAGCAGTACTTC. Residues: CASSLGVGFDSYEQYF.